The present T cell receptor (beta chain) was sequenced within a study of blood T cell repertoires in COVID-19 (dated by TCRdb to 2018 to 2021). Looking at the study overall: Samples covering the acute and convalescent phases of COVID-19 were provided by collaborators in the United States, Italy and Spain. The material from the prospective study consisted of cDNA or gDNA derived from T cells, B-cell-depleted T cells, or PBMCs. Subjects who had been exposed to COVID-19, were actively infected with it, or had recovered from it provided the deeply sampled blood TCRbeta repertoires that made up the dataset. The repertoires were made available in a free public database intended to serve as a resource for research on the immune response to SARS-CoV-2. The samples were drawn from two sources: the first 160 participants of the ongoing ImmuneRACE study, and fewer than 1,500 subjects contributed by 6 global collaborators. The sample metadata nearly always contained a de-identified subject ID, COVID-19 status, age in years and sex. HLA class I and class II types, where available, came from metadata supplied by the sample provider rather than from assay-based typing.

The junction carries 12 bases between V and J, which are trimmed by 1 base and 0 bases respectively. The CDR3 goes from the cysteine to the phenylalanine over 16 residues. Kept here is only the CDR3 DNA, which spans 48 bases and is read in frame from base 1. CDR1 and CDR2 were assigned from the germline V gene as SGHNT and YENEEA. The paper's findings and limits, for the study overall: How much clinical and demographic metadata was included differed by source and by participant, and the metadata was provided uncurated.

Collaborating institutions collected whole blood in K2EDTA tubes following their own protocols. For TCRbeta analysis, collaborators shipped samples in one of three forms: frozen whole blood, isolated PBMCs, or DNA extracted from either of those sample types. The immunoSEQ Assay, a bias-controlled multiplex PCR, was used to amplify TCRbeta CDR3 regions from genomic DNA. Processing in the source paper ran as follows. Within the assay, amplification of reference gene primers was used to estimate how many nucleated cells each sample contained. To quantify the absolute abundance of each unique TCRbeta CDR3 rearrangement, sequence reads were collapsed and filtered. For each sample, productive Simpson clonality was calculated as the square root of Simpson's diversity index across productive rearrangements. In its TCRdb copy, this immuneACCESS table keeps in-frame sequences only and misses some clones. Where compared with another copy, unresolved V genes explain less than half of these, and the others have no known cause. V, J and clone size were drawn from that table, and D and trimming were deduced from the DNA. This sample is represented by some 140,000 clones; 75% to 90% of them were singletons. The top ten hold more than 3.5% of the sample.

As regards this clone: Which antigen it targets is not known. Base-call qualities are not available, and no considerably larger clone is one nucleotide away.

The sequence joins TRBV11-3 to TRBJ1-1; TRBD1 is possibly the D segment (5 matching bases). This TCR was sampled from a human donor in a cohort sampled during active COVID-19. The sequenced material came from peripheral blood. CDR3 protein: CASSLGRGIMNTEAFF. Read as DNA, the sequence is TGTGCCAGCAGCTTAGGTCGGGGGATTATGAACACTGAAGCTTTCTTT.